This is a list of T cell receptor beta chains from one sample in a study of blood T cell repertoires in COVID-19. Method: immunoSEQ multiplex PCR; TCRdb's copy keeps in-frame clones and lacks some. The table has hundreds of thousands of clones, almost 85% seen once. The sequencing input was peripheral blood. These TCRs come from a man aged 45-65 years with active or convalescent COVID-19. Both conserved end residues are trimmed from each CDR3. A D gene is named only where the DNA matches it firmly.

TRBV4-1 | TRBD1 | ASSQEVGQRNQPQH
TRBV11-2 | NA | ASSLAKGRGYEQY
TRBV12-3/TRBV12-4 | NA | ASSQSTEAF
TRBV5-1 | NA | ASSLTGSRAEAF
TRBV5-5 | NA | ASSLTSTDTQY
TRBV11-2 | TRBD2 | ASSPWTSVTDTQY
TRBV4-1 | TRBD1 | ASSQTGLNSPLH
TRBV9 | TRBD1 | ASSPGQTSGSGNTIY
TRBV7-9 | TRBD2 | ASSPSGGGALTGELF
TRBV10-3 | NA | AISEQGTNEKLF
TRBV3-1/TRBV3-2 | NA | ASSPGQTPNYGYT
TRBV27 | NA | ASSPSTGPSMNTEAF
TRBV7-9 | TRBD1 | ASSLAGTDGNTIY
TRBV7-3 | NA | ASSSIAVANTGELF
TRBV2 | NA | ASSEASSRETQY
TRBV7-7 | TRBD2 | ASSEGTSGGEQF
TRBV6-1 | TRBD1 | ASSPGTGNEQY
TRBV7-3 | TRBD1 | ASSRDSQNNEQF
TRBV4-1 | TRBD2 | ASSRPSGSGSATGELF
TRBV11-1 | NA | ASSLTSASADTQY
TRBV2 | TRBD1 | AGTTGTGGIPNTEAF
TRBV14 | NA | ASSQDRTRPTDTQY
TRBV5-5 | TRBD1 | ASSLRTGYEQY